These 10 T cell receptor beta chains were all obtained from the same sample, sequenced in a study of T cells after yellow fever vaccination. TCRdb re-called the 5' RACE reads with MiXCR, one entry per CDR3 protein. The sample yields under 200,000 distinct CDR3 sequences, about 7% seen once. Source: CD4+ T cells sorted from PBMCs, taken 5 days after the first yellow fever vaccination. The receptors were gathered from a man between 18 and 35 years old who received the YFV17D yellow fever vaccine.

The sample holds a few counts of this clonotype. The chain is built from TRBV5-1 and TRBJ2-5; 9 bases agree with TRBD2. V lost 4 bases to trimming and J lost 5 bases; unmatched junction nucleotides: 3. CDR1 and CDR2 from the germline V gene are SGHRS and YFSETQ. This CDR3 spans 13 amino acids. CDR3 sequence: CASSVGLAETQYF. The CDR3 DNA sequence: TGCGCCAGCAGCGTCGGACTAGCGGAGACCCAGTACTTC.

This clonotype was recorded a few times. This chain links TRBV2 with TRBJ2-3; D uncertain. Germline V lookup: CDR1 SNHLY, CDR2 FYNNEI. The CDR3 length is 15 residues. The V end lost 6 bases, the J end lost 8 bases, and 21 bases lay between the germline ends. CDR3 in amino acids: CASSEDTTARITQYF. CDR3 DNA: TGTGCCAGCAGCGAGGATACCACCGCCCGAATTACGCAGTATTTT. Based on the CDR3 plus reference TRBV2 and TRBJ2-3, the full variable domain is EPEVTQTPSHQVTQMGQEVILRCVPISNHLYFYWYRQILGQKVEFLVSFYNNEISEKSEIFDDQFSVERPDGSNFTLKIRSTKLEDSAMYFCASSEDTTARITQYFGPGTRLTVL.

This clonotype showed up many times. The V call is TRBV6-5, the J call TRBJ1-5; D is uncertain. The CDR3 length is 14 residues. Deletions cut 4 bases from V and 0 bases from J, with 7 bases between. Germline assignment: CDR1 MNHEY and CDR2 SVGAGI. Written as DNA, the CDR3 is TGTGCCAGCAGTTCGTCCGATAGCAATCAGCCCCAGCATTTT. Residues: CASSSSDSNQPQHF.

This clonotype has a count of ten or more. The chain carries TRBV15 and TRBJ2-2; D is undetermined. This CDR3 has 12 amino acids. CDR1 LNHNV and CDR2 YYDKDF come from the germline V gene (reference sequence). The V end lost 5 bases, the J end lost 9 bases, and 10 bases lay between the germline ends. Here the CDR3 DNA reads TGTGCCACCAGCCCCCGATTGAGGGAGCTGTTTTTT. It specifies CATSPRLRELFF.

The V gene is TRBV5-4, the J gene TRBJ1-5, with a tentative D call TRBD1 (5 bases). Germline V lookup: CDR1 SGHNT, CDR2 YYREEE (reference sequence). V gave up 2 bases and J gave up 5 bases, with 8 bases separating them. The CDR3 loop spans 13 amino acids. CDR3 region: CASSFDSDQPQHF. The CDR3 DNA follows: TGTGCCAGCAGCTTTGACAGCGATCAGCCCCAGCATTTT.

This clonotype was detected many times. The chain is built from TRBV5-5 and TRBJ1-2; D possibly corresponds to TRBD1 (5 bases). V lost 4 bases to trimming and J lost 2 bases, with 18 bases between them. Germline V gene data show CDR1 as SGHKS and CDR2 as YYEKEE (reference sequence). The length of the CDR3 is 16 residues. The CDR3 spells CASSLDGGVINYGYTF. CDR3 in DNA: TGTGCCAGCAGCCTCGACGGGGGGGTAATAAACTATGGCTACACCTTC.

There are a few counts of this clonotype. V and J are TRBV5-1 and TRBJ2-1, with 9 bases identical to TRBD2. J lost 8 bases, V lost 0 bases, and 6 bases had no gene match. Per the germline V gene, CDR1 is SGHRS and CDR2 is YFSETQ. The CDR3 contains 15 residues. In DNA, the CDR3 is TGCGCCAGCAGCTTGGGCGGGGGGGCTTTGGATGAGCAGTTCTTC. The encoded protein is CASSLGGGALDEQFF. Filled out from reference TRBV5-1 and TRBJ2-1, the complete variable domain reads KAGVTQTPRYLIKTRGQQVTLSCSPISGHRSVSWYQQTPGQGLQFLFEYFSETQRNKGNFPGRFSGRQFSNSRSEMNVSTLELGDSALYLCASSLGGGALDEQFFGPGTRLTVL.

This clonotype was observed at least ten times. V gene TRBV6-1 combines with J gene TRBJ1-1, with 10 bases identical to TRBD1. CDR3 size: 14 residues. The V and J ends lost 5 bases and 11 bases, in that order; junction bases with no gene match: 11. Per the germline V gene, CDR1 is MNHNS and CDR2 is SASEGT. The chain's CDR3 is CASSRTPGQGMAFF. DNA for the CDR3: TGTGCCAGCAGTCGAACTCCGGGACAGGGGATGGCTTTCTTT.

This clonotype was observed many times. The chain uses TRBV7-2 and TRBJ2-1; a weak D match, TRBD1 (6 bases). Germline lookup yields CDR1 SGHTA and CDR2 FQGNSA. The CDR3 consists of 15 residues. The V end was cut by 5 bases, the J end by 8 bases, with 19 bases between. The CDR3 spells CASSLQTLSGDEQFF. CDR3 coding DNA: TGTGCCAGCAGCCTCCAAACGTTGTCAGGGGATGAGCAGTTCTTC. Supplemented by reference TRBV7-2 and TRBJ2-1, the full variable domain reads GAGVSQSPSNKVTEKGKDVELRCDPISGHTALYWYRQSLGQGLEFLIYFQGNSAPDKSGLPSDRFSAERTGGSVSTLTIQRTQQEDSAVYLCASSLQTLSGDEQFFGPGTRLTVL.

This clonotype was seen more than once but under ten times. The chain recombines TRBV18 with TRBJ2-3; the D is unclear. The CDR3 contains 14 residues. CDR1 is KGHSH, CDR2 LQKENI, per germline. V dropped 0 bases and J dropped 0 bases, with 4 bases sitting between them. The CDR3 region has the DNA TGTGCCAGCTCACCACCTACTAGCACAGATACGCAGTATTTT. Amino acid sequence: CASSPPTSTDTQYF.